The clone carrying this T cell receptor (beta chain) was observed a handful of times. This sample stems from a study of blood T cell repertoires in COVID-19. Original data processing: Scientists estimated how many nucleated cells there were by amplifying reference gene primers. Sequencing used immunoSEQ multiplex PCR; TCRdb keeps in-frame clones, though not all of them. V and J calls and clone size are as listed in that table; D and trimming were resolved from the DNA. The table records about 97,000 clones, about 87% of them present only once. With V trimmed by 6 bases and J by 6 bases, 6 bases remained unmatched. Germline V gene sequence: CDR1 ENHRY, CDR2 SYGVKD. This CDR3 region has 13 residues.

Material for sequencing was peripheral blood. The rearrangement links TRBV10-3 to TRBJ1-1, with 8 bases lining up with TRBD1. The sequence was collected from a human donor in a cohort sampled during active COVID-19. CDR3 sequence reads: CAISQGASAEAFF. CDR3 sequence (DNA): TGTGCCATCAGCCAGGGGGCTAGCGCTGAAGCTTTCTTT.